These 25 T cell receptor beta chains originate from one sample sequenced in a study of CD8+ T cells in alopecia areata. As to treatment: oral pan-JAK inhibitor, 5-10 mg twice daily. Following extraction, RNA underwent reverse transcription to cDNA, which served as the sequencing template. Assay used: immunoSEQ multiplex PCR; TCRdb lists only in-frame clones, some missing. In the table there are under 250,000 clones, about 57% of which are singletons. This specimen was CD4+ T cells sorted from blood, taken at week 4, from a patient treated with tofacitinib. These receptors originate from a human donor with alopecia areata.

This clone was observed many times. V gene TRBV30 combines with J gene TRBJ1-5; D possibly corresponds to TRBD1 (5 bases). V dropped 0 bases and J dropped 2 bases, with 8 bases sitting between them. The CDR3 contains 14 residues. Germline V lookup: CDR1 GTSNPN, CDR2 SVGIG (reference sequence). The CDR3 region is CAWSVWGGNQPQHF. CDR3 coding DNA: TGTGCCTGGAGTGTTTGGGGGGGCAATCAGCCCCAGCATTTT.

This clone has more than one count but fewer than ten. The chain is built from TRBV5-1 and TRBJ1-1, with TRBD1 as a possible D gene (6 bases). The V and J ends lost 0 bases and 0 bases respectively, with 12 bases between them. Looked up from germline, CDR1 is SGHRS and CDR2 is YFSETQ. The CDR3 spans 16 residues. CDR3 nucleotide sequence: TGCGCCAGCAGCTTGGACGGGACAAACATGAACACTGAAGCTTTCTTT. Translated: CASSLDGTNMNTEAFF.

This chain connects TRBV30 to TRBJ1-1; D gene uncertain. V was shortened by 1 base and J by 1 base, with 7 bases between the two germline ends. Germline V CDR1 and CDR2: GTSNPN, SVGIG (reference sequence). This CDR3 has 13 amino acids. This CDR3 reads CAWSAWGNTEAFF. CDR3 bases: TGTGCCTGGAGTGCATGGGGGAACACTGAAGCTTTCTTT.

This rearrangement joins TRBV5-6 to TRBJ1-5; tentative D call: TRBD1 (6 bases). The germline CDR1 and CDR2 sequences are SGHDT and YYEEEE. The CDR3 has 15 amino acids. The ends were cut back, 4 bases at V and 7 bases at J, with 18 bases in the middle. CDR3 DNA sequence: TGTGCCAGCAGCCCGACAGGAGCGGCGGGACAGCCCCAGCATTTT. This encodes CASSPTGAAGQPQHF.

This clone has more than one count but fewer than ten. This rearrangement joins TRBV4-1 to TRBJ2-3; tentatively, D is TRBD1 or TRBD2 (6 bases each). The CDR3 extends over 13 amino acids. Per germline, CDR1 MGHRA and CDR2 YSYEKL. V was shortened by 4 bases and J by 2 bases, with 7 bases between the two germline ends. CDR3 region: CASSPGATDTQYF. CDR3 DNA sequence: TGCGCCAGCAGCCCGGGGGCCACAGATACGCAGTATTTT.

The table lists this clone with a few counts. V is TRBV19 and J is TRBJ1-2; no firm D call. Germline CDR1 reads LNHDA; CDR2 reads SQIVND (reference sequence). V gave up 6 bases and J gave up 5 bases, with 10 bases separating them. The CDR3 runs 12 residues. The CDR3, as DNA: TGTGCCAGTAGAGATTCGAGATATGGCTACACCTTC. Its protein is CASRDSRYGYTF. The full variable domain, its missing parts supplied by reference TRBV19 and TRBJ1-2, is DGGITQSPKYLFRKEGQNVTLSCEQNLNHDAMYWYRQDPGQGLRLIYYSQIVNDFQKGDIAEGYSVSREKKESFPLTVTSAQKNPTAFYLCASRDSRYGYTFGSGTRLTVV.

A few counts support this clone. The rearrangement joins TRBV29-1 to TRBJ2-4, with D perhaps TRBD1 (6 bases). Germline V gene sequence: CDR1 SQVTM, CDR2 ANQGSEA. The CDR3 loop spans 12 amino acids. V was clipped by 3 bases and J by 7 bases, with 10 bases between them. DNA of the CDR3: TGCAGCGTTGATTTGGGGGCGAACATTCAGTACTTC. Translated: CSVDLGANIQYF.

The J gene is TRBJ1-1, the V gene TRBV29-1; 7 bases fit TRBD1. V shed 2 bases, J shed 10 bases, and the junction held 7 bases outside the gene matches. The CDR3 has 12 amino acids. Germline V gene data show CDR1 as SQVTM and CDR2 as ANQGSEA. CDR3 amino acids: CSVERQGRGAFF. The CDR3 DNA sequence: TGCAGCGTTGAACGACAGGGTAGAGGAGCTTTCTTT.

This chain connects TRBV15 to TRBJ2-3; 10 nucleotides line up with TRBD2. Germline loops: CDR1 LNHNV, CDR2 YYDKDF (reference sequence). Trimming removed 0 bases from V and 9 bases from J; junction bases left unmatched: 18. This CDR3 has 19 amino acids. The CDR3: CATSRDPSGGGGRGGTQYF. The CDR3, as DNA: TGTGCCACCAGCAGAGACCCTAGCGGGGGCGGGGGTCGCGGAGGGACGCAGTATTTT.

The rearrangement uses TRBV19 and TRBJ1-5, with a tentative D call TRBD1 (6 bases). Germline CDR1 is LNHDA and CDR2 is SQIVND (reference sequence). Trimming removed 9 bases at V and 0 bases at J, with 12 bases between. The CDR3 totals 14 residues. The CDR3 DNA reads as TGTGCCAGACGGCGGACAGTTAGCAATCAGCCCCAGCATTTT. Translating it yields CARRRTVSNQPQHF.

V usage is TRBV11-2 and J usage is TRBJ2-2, with 7 bases matching TRBD2. This CDR3 has 15 amino acids. Unmatched junction bases numbered 7, after V lost 5 bases and J lost 4 bases. Looked up from germline, CDR1 is SGHAT and CDR2 is FQNNGV. As DNA, the CDR3 is TGTGCCAGCAGCCTAACTAGCGTAGTCACCGGGGAGCTGTTTTTT. Protein: CASSLTSVVTGELFF.

The chain employs TRBV15 and TRBJ2-7; TRBD1 matches 7 bases. V shed 2 bases and J 5 bases; nucleotides not matched to a gene: 3. Germline V gives CDR1 LNHNV, CDR2 YYDKDF (reference sequence). This CDR3 is 13 amino acids long. CDR3 in DNA: TGTGCCACCAGCAGACCTCAGGGGGACGAGCAGTACTTC. Encoded protein: CATSRPQGDEQYF.

J is TRBJ2-1 and V is TRBV7-2; TRBD1 aligns across 9 bases. There are 15 residues in the CDR3. Trimming removed 7 bases from V and 8 bases from J; junction bases left unmatched: 12. The V gene's germline CDR1 is SGHTA and CDR2 FQGNSA. The CDR3 here is CASINPGTGFDEQFF. In DNA, the CDR3 is TGTGCCAGCATCAACCCCGGGACAGGGTTCGATGAGCAGTTCTTC.

This rearrangement joins TRBV5-1 to TRBJ2-1; TRBD1 might be the D (6 bases). The CDR3 is made up of 13 amino acids. Germline V gives CDR1 SGHRS, CDR2 YFSETQ. Trimming shortened V by 5 bases and J by 0 bases, and 6 bases separated the two germline ends. The CDR3 spells CASRDSSYNEQFF. The CDR3 DNA sequence: TGCGCCAGCAGGGACAGCTCCTACAATGAGCAGTTCTTC.

This clone was seen more than once but under ten times. The chain recombines TRBV29-1 with TRBJ2-1; D gene ambiguous. The V end lost 5 bases, the J end lost 0 bases, and 11 bases lay between the germline ends. The CDR3 totals 14 residues. CDR1 is SQVTM, CDR2 ANQGSEA, per germline. The CDR3 nucleotides read TGCAGCGTTTCTATCCTAAGCTCCTACAATGAGCAGTTCTTC. This sequence encodes CSVSILSSYNEQFF.

This clone has a count of ten or more. This sequence joins TRBV2 and TRBJ1-2; 9 nucleotides match TRBD1. Germline-derived CDR1 and CDR2 are SNHLY and FYNNEI. This CDR3 has 12 residues. The trim removed 11 bases at V and 8 bases at J, leaving 9 bases unmatched. CDR3: CAGQDRGGGYTF. CDR3 in DNA: TGTGCCGGCCAGGACAGGGGCGGGGGCTACACCTTC.

The V and J genes are TRBV29-1 and TRBJ2-3, with TRBD1 as a possible D gene (6 bases). The germline V and J ends were trimmed by 6 bases and 3 bases, with 19 bases remaining between them. Germline CDR1 reads SQVTM; CDR2 reads ANQGSEA. The CDR3 has 15 amino acids. This chain's CDR3 is CSVHGMTGSTDTQYF. CDR3 DNA: TGCAGCGTCCATGGAATGACAGGTTCTACAGATACGCAGTATTTT.

V usage is TRBV25-1 and J usage is TRBJ1-6, with 7 bases that match TRBD1. CDR1 is MGHDK and CDR2 is SYGVNS in the germline V gene. This CDR3 comprises 14 residues. Losses at the gene ends were 7 bases for V and 7 bases for J; bases not matched to a gene: 7. The CDR3 reads CASTYRGNNSPLHF. The CDR3, as DNA: TGTGCCAGCACTTACAGGGGTAACAATTCACCCCTCCACTTT. Using reference TRBV25-1 and TRBJ1-6 for the parts outside the CDR3, the full variable domain is EADIYQTPRYLVIGTGKKITLECSQTMGHDKMYWYQQDPGMELHLIHYSYGVNSTEKGDLSSESTVSRIRTEHFPLTLESARPSHTSQYLCASTYRGNNSPLHFGNGTRLTVT.

This sequence joins TRBV13 and TRBJ2-7, with 7 bases that match TRBD1. The CDR3 has 15 amino acids. Germline V CDR1 and CDR2: PRHDT, FYEKMQ (reference sequence). J lost 0 bases, V lost 2 bases, and 4 bases had no gene match. The CDR3 bases are TGTGCCAGCAGCTTATTGGGACAGTCCTCCTACGAGCAGTACTTC. Amino acid sequence: CASSLLGQSSYEQYF.

The table lists this clone with a few counts. The rearrangement uses TRBV29-1 and TRBJ2-2; D is unresolved. The CDR3 consists of 10 residues. The germline V gene encodes CDR1 SQVTM and CDR2 ANQGSEA. With 4 bases removed from V and 7 bases from J, the gap between germline ends came to 4 bases. In DNA, the CDR3 is TGCAGCGTTGCTAGCGGGGAGCTGTTTTTT. Protein product: CSVASGELFF.

This clone was counted only a few times. The genes are TRBV14 and TRBJ1-1, with D maybe TRBD1 (6 bases). Germline CDR1 SGHDN, CDR2 FVKESK. The CDR3 spans 12 residues. V was trimmed by 3 bases and J by 8 bases, leaving 10 bases between them. CDR3 in DNA: TGTGCCAGCAGCCACCTCGGACAGGAAGCTTTCTTT. Translation gives CASSHLGQEAFF.

The rearrangement uses TRBV19 and TRBJ1-5; D is unresolved. Trimming pared 5 bases from V and 3 bases from J, leaving 8 bases between. The CDR3 spans 13 residues. The germline V gene encodes CDR1 LNHDA and CDR2 SQIVND (reference sequence). The CDR3: CASSRKINQPQHF. The CDR3 nucleotides are TGTGCCAGTAGTCGAAAGATCAATCAGCCCCAGCATTTT.

The chain joins TRBV15 to TRBJ2-1, with TRBD2 matching over 12 bases. CDR3 length: 17 residues. V was clipped by 0 bases and J by 7 bases; unmatched bases: 7. The germline V gene has CDR1 LNHNV and CDR2 YYDKDF (reference sequence). DNA of the CDR3: TGTGCCACCAGCAGAGAGGTGACTAGCGGGGGTCTGAATGAGCAGTTCTTC. Translated: CATSREVTSGGLNEQFF.

The chain combines TRBV7-3 with TRBJ2-2; D is ambiguous. V lost 2 bases and J lost 3, with 4 bases in between. The germline V gene has CDR1 SGHTA and CDR2 FQGTGA. This CDR3 has 13 residues. The DNA for the CDR3 is TGTGCCAGCAGCTTAGCCCACACCGGGGAGCTGTTTTTT. Protein: CASSLAHTGELFF.

J is TRBJ2-1 and V is TRBV4-3, with 10 bases matching TRBD1. Germline CDR1 is LGHNA and CDR2 is YSLEER. The CDR3 contains 15 residues. The V segment lost 2 bases and the J segment 8 bases; nucleotides outside the gene matches: 6. CDR3: CASSQQGQGIYEQFF. CDR3 nucleotides: TGCGCCAGCAGCCAACAGGGACAGGGGATCTATGAGCAGTTCTTC.